Listed here are 15 T cell receptor beta chains from one sample, sequenced in a study of blood T cell repertoires in COVID-19. Clones were sequenced by immunoSEQ multiplex PCR, and TCRdb holds only the in-frame ones, with some missing. The table includes more than 200,000 clones, around four fifths detected once. What was sequenced was peripheral blood. The origin of the receptors is a woman of 80 years or more with COVID-19, enrolled during active disease.

This chain joins TRBV30 and TRBJ2-6; a weak D match, TRBD2 (6 bases). The CDR3 runs to 16 residues. The germline CDR1 and CDR2 sequences are GTSNPN and SVGIG (reference sequence). V lost 0 bases, J lost 0 bases, and 9 bases lay in between. The CDR3 spells CAWSVREFSGANVLTF. The CDR3 DNA reads as TGTGCCTGGAGTGTACGGGAGTTCTCTGGGGCCAACGTCCTGACTTTC.

This clone appeared a single time. This rearrangement joins TRBV6-2 or TRBV6-3 to TRBJ2-7, with TRBD2 identical over 12 bases. The CDR3 consists of 18 residues. V dropped 0 bases and J dropped 6; count of bases not matched to a gene: 12. Looked up from germline, CDR1 is MNHEY and CDR2 is SVGEGT. DNA for the CDR3: TGTGCCAGCAGTTACTCGATGGACGGACTAGCGGGGTGGGTCGAGCAGTACTTC. Translated, it gives CASSYSMDGLAGWVEQYF.

This sequence joins TRBV7-9 and TRBJ1-2, with TRBD1 matching over 10 bases. Looked up from germline, CDR1 is SEHNR and CDR2 is FQNEAQ (reference sequence). V shed 4 bases and J 2 bases; nucleotides not matched to a gene: 7. This CDR3 comprises 16 residues. The CDR3 nucleotides read TGTGCCAGCAGCTCCCGGGACAGGGGCCGAAACTATGGCTACACCTTC. Translation gives CASSSRDRGRNYGYTF.

This chain connects TRBV5-4 to TRBJ1-6; 9 nucleotides match TRBD1. Germline V gene data show CDR1 as SGHNT and CDR2 as YYREEE (reference sequence). The CDR3 runs to 17 residues. V trimming: 5 bases; J trimming: 1 base; junction bases outside the gene matches: 7. The CDR3 DNA sequence: TGTGCCAGCAGTACGGGACAGGGTGTATCCTATAATTCACCCCTCCACTTT. It translates to CASSTGQGVSYNSPLHF.

This rearrangement joins TRBV28 to TRBJ1-4, with 9 bases aligning to TRBD1. After removal of 6 bases from V and 7 bases from J, the junction contained 9 bases not matched to a gene. The V gene's germline CDR1 is MDHEN and CDR2 SYDVKM. The CDR3 runs to 15 residues. The CDR3 sequence: CASSRPTGGGEKLFF. As DNA, the CDR3 is TGTGCCAGCAGCCGCCCGACAGGGGGGGGTGAAAAACTGTTTTTT.

The chain joins TRBV12-3 or TRBV12-4 to TRBJ1-2; the D is unclear. The V end lost 1 base, the J end lost 5 bases, and 8 bases lay between the germline ends. This CDR3 contains 13 residues. The chain's CDR3 is CASSLGRSYGYTF. For the CDR3, the DNA is TGTGCCAGCAGTTTAGGCAGGTCGTATGGCTACACCTTC.

This chain joins TRBV7-9 and TRBJ2-5; D not resolved. V was pared by 2 bases and J by 5 bases, with 12 bases between. CDR1 is SEHNR, CDR2 FQNEAQ, per germline (reference sequence). This CDR3 contains 14 residues. CDR3 protein: CASSLIPQLETQYF. The CDR3, as DNA: TGTGCCAGCAGCTTAATTCCCCAGTTGGAGACCCAGTACTTC.

This chain joins TRBV6-2 or TRBV6-3 and TRBJ2-7; 8 bases are a match to TRBD1. Germline CDR1 and CDR2: MNHEY and SVGEGT. This CDR3 is built from 16 residues. J gave up 2 bases and V 5 bases, and 11 bases lay outside the gene matches. CDR3 sequence reads: CASSRALVTGAYEQYF. In DNA form, the CDR3 reads TGTGCCAGCAGTCGAGCACTCGTGACAGGGGCCTACGAGCAGTACTTC.

For the CDR3, the DNA is TGTGCCAGCCGCTGGACAGGGAGCACTGAAGCTTTCTTT. This encodes CASRWTGSTEAFF. The rearrangement uses TRBV27 and TRBJ1-1, with 8 bases lining up with TRBD1. CDR1 is MNHEY and CDR2 is SMNVEV in the germline V gene (reference sequence). The V segment lost 8 bases and the J segment 4 bases; nucleotides outside the gene matches: 6. This CDR3 is 13 amino acids long.

This chain connects TRBV11-2 to TRBJ1-3; no definite D call. The CDR3 consists of 13 residues. V was clipped by 2 bases and J by 2 bases, with 4 bases between them. CDR1 is SGHAT and CDR2 is FQNNGV in the germline V gene. CDR3 nucleotides: TGTGCCAGCAGCTTAAGCACTGGAAACACCATATATTTT. It translates to CASSLSTGNTIYF. The full variable domain, rest sourced from reference TRBV11-2 and TRBJ1-3, is EAGVAQSPRYKIIEKRQSVAFWCNPISGHATLYWYQQILGQGPKLLIQFQNNGVVDDSQLPKDRFSAERLKGVDSTLKIQPAKLEDSAVYLCASSLSTGNTIYFGEGSWLTVV.

The genes are TRBV3-1 (or the pseudogene TRBV3-2) and TRBJ1-5; a possible D gene is TRBD1 (6 bases). V lost 1 base and J lost 7, with 11 bases in between. The CDR3 runs 14 residues. The germline V gene has CDR1 LGHDT and CDR2 YNNKEL (reference sequence). The CDR3 DNA reads TGTGCCAGCAGCCAAGCAGGGGAGGGACAGCCCCAGCATTTT. Encoded protein: CASSQAGEGQPQHF.

The genes are TRBV5-4 and TRBJ2-1, with TRBD2 matching over 7 bases. The length of the CDR3 is 15 residues. After removal of 1 base from V and 4 bases from J, the junction contained 5 bases not matched to a gene. Germline values: CDR1 SGHNT, CDR2 YYREEE (reference sequence). CDR3: CASSLKAGAYNEQFF. In DNA, the CDR3 is TGTGCCAGCAGCTTGAAGGCGGGAGCTTACAATGAGCAGTTCTTC.

The J gene is TRBJ2-2, the V gene TRBV5-8, with D possibly being TRBD2 (6 bases). The CDR3 consists of 16 residues. With 2 bases removed from V and 1 base from J, the gap between germline ends came to 12 bases. CDR1 is SGHTS and CDR2 is YDEGEE in the germline V gene. CDR3 DNA sequence: TGTGCCAGCAGCTTTTTCCGCGGGGTGAACACCGGGGAGCTGTTTTTT. Translated, it gives CASSFFRGVNTGELFF.

This chain uses TRBV5-4 with TRBJ2-3; D is unclear. CDR3 length: 12 residues. Germline V lookup: CDR1 SGHNT, CDR2 YYREEE (reference sequence). V was pared by 0 bases and J by 9 bases, with 8 bases between. The chain's CDR3 is CASSLDRSTQYF. CDR3 nucleotides: TGTGCCAGCAGCTTGGACCGGAGCACGCAGTATTTT.

The rearrangement uses TRBV11-2 and TRBJ2-7; TRBD2 agrees at 9 bases. The CDR3 runs 18 residues. Trimming at V came to 4 bases and at J to 4 bases, leaving 17 bases not matched to a gene. Germline CDR1 SGHAT, CDR2 FQNNGV. CDR3 amino acids: CASSSPRLGRGGRYEQYF. The DNA of the CDR3 is TGTGCCAGCAGCTCACCCCGACTCGGGCGGGGGGGCCGTTACGAGCAGTACTTC.